The clone carrying this T cell receptor (beta chain) was counted a few times. Its antigen is not known. These data are taken from a study of T cells after yellow fever vaccination. The wider study: The authors prepared low-cell-number fractions using SMART-Seq v4 Ultra Low Input. Points from the study as a whole: Relatively few clonotypes were ones that appeared in both CD4 and CD8 compartments.

The CDR3 is 14 amino acids. Per the germline V gene, CDR1 is MDHEN and CDR2 is SYDVKM. After removal of 4 bases from V and 4 bases from J, the junction contained 5 bases not matched to a gene. A 5'RACE template-switching step, the method used to make TCR cDNA, added a universal primer site and UMIs. TCRdb itself ran the 5' RACE reads through MiXCR, one entry per CDR3 protein. The sample includes some 300,000 distinct CDR3 sequences, under 9% of them seen just once. The source is a man aged 18 to 30 who received the YFV17D yellow fever vaccine. The rearrangement joins TRBV28 to TRBJ2-5, with 8 bases fitting TRBD1. The sequenced sample was CD4+ T cells sorted from PBMCs, obtained 5 days after the yellow fever booster vaccination. The CDR3 DNA reads TGTGCCAGCAGTTACCGGACAGGGAGAGAGACCCAGTACTTC. This translates into CASSYRTGRETQYF.